The T cell receptor beta chain described here comes from a study of Graves' ophthalmopathy and Graves' hyperthyroidism. CDR3 regions of TCR beta were amplified from RNA transcripts. The workflow started with a first-round RT-PCR run with HTBI primers and then moved on to a second-round multiplex PCR. One entry per CDR3 protein results from TCRdb running MiXCR on the multiplex PCR reads. Of approximately 330,000 distinct CDR3 sequences in the sample, 17% were seen once. Germline V gene data show CDR1 as SNHLY and CDR2 as FYNNEI. The V end was cut by 7 bases, the J end by 10 bases, with 14 bases between. The CDR3 is made up of 12 amino acids. This clonotype has ten or more counts. Its target is not known. The study's findings and limits: Progression of ophthalmopathy was predicted by the model with about 68% sensitivity and roughly 74% specificity. Appearing in blood as well were most expanded thyroid clonotypes above 0.001 frequency. Cross-validated, the 13-signature model showed 87.88%/81.08% sensitivity/specificity, and 80%/75% in the test set.

This receptor was taken from an adult man with Graves' ophthalmopathy. The sequencing sample was made of peripheral blood. This chain links TRBV2 with TRBJ1-5, with D perhaps matching TRBD1 (6 bases). CDR3 DNA: TGTGCCAGCACGAAGGGGGAGATTCCCCAGCATTTT. It specifies CASTKGEIPQHF.